The rows below give T cell receptor beta chains drawn from one sample of a study of blood T cell repertoires in COVID-19. Using immunoSEQ multiplex PCR, the repertoire was profiled, and TCRdb retains in-frame clones only, with some absent. The data show 95,000 to 150,000 clones, roughly 77% seen once. Sequenced: peripheral blood. These receptors were obtained from a man in his 60s with active or convalescent COVID-19. Both conserved end residues are part of each CDR3. Fields, in order: clone size, V gene, D gene, J gene, CDR3 DNA, CDR3 protein. The D gene is left open where the match is weak. Only some rows state a clone size, as once, few, many or a class for expanded clones.

>.|TRBV18|TRBD1|TRBJ2-7
TGTGCCAGCTCACCCGGGACAGGGGTCGTCGGCGAGCAGTACTTC
CASSPGTGVVGEQYF
>.|TRBV4-3|TRBD1|TRBJ1-6
TGCGCCAGCAGCCAAGCCTACTCGACAGGGAATTCACCCCTCCACTTT
CASSQAYSTGNSPLHF
>.|TRBV6-5|TRBD1|TRBJ1-6
TGTGCCAGCAGTTACTCGGGCAGGGGGGATTCACCCCTCCACTTT
CASSYSGRGDSPLHF
>.|TRBV28|.|TRBJ1-1
TGTGCCAGCAGTTTGGCCCCGACAGATTTCAACACTGAAGCTTTCTTT
CASSLAPTDFNTEAFF
>.|TRBV6-1|.|TRBJ2-7
TGTGCCAGCAGTGAACCCGGGACAAGCACCTACGAGCAGTACTTC
CASSEPGTSTYEQYF
>.|TRBV9|TRBD1|TRBJ2-7
TGTGCCAGCAGCCCAGGGGACAGTCGAGGCTACGAGCAGTACTTC
CASSPGDSRGYEQYF
>.|TRBV29-1|.|TRBJ1-6
TGCAGCGTTGGGAGCTCCGTCAATTCACCCCTCCACTTT
CSVGSSVNSPLHF
>.|TRBV30|TRBD1|TRBJ1-4
TGTGCCTGGAGTGTAGTGACAGGGGGGGCTAATGAAAAACTGTTTTTT
CAWSVVTGGANEKLFF
>.|TRBV7-7|.|TRBJ2-1
TGTGCCAGCAGCTTAGCGTTCGAGCGGTCCTACAATGAGCAGTTCTTC
CASSLAFERSYNEQFF
>few|TRBV5-6|TRBD2|TRBJ2-7
TGTGCCAGCAGTTACCTAGCGGGTTCCTACGAGCAGTACTTC
CASSYLAGSYEQYF
>.|TRBV5-8|.|TRBJ2-5
TGTGCCAGCAGCCCCCGAGAGACCCAGTACTTC
CASSPRETQYF
>.|TRBV5-1|.|TRBJ2-3
TGCGCCAGCAGCTTGGTGTCGGGGGCGGGAGTCACAGATACGCAGTATTTT
CASSLVSGAGVTDTQYF
>.|TRBV27|.|TRBJ1-2
TGTGCCAGCGGACTTCTCCCCGGACGAGTGGGGAGAAGTGTCTATGGCTACACCTTC
CASGLLPGRVGRSVYGYTF
>.|TRBV24-1|.|TRBJ2-7
TGCAAATCAGGGGATCCTCGGGGAGAGCAGTACTTC
CKSGDPRGEQYF
>.|TRBV3-1/TRBV3-2|.|TRBJ1-1
TGTGCCAGCAGCCAAGTCTCTCGGACTGAAGCTTTCTTT
CASSQVSRTEAFF
>.|TRBV19|TRBD1|TRBJ1-4
TGTGCCAGTAGTATAGAGTCACAGGGGGGAGAAAAACTGTTTTTT
CASSIESQGGEKLFF
>.|TRBV7-9|TRBD2|TRBJ2-7
TGTGCCAGCAACGGGGGGGACTACGAGCAGTACTTC
CASNGGDYEQYF
>.|TRBV2|TRBD1|TRBJ2-7
TGTGCCAGCACCCCAGGAGGGACAGGGAGAATTAGCCCCTACGAGCAGTACTTC
CASTPGGTGRISPYEQYF
>.|TRBV27|TRBD1|TRBJ1-1
TGTGCCAGCAGTTTCCTATATAGGGGGCCCACTGAAGCTTTCTTT
CASSFLYRGPTEAFF
>.|TRBV28|.|TRBJ1-6
TGTGCCAGCAGACGGAGCTCCTATAATTCACCCCTCCACTTT
CASRRSSYNSPLHF
>.|TRBV5-6|.|TRBJ2-2
TGTGCCAGCAGCCCCACCGGTCGCACCGGGGAGCTGTTTTTT
CASSPTGRTGELFF
>.|TRBV19|.|TRBJ1-2
TGTGCCAGTAAGCGGGGAGCGGGGGACACAGGCTACACCTTC
CASKRGAGDTGYTF
>.|TRBV5-4|TRBD1|TRBJ1-4
TGTGCCAGCAGCTATCAGGGGGCGGAACTGTTTTTT
CASSYQGAELFF
>.|TRBV29-1|TRBD1|TRBJ2-7
TGCAGCGTTGGTGGGACAGCTTCTTCCTACGAGCAGTACTTC
CSVGGTASSYEQYF
>.|TRBV9|.|TRBJ2-2
TGTGCCAGCAGCGATCGGTACACCGGGGAGCTGTTTTTT
CASSDRYTGELFF
>.|TRBV5-5|.|TRBJ2-7
TGTGCCAGCAGCTTGATGCCGGGTTTAGAGCAGTACTTC
CASSLMPGLEQYF
>.|TRBV7-2|TRBD1|TRBJ2-3
TGTGCCAGCAACTACCGGACAGGGTCGGATACGCAGTATTTT
CASNYRTGSDTQYF
>few|TRBV19|.|TRBJ1-1
TGTGCCAGTAGTCGACAGAGGAACACTGAAGCTTTCTTT
CASSRQRNTEAFF
>.|TRBV7-9|.|TRBJ2-3
TGTGCCAGCAGCTTTGGGGGGACTGCCGCAGATACGCAGTATTTT
CASSFGGTAADTQYF
>.|TRBV27|TRBD1|TRBJ1-5
TGTGCCAGCAGCCAACAGGGGGCCAATCAGCCCCAGCATTTT
CASSQQGANQPQHF
>few|TRBV19|.|TRBJ1-2
TGTGCCAGTAGTATTCGGGGGAGCCCGCGTGGCTACACCTTC
CASSIRGSPRGYTF
>many|TRBV11-2|.|TRBJ1-5
TGTGCCAGCAGCTCATTGGCGGGTATGGGCCAGCCCCAGCATTTT
CASSSLAGMGQPQHF
>.|TRBV4-3|.|TRBJ2-6
TGCGCCAGCAGCCAAAAGAGGGGGGCCAACGTCCTGACTTTC
CASSQKRGANVLTF
>.|TRBV4-2|.|TRBJ1-2
TGTGCCAGCAGCCAAGTAACAAAACCCCCCTATGGCTACACCTTC
CASSQVTKPPYGYTF
>.|TRBV19|TRBD1|TRBJ1-5
TGTGCCAGTATTGAAGGGACAGGGCCACAGCCCCAGCATTTT
CASIEGTGPQPQHF
>.|TRBV29-1|TRBD2|TRBJ2-1
TGCAGCGTTGGCCCGATCCGAGCGGGAGTCGGCAATGAGCAGTTCTTC
CSVGPIRAGVGNEQFF
>once|TRBV28|.|TRBJ2-6
TGTGCCAGCAGTTTTGCTAGCACGGGGGCCAACGTCCTGACTTTC
CASSFASTGANVLTF
>few|TRBV7-2|.|TRBJ1-6
TGTGCCAGCAGCTTAGAACGGAGTTCACCCCTCCACTTT
CASSLERSSPLHF
>.|TRBV18|.|TRBJ1-3
TGTGCCAGCTCACCACTAGAAGGGGCTGGAAACACCATATATTTT
CASSPLEGAGNTIYF
>.|TRBV5-6|.|TRBJ2-1
TGTGCCAGCAGCTTGTGGGGGAGGCCCTACAATGAGCAGTTCTTC
CASSLWGRPYNEQFF
>.|TRBV5-4|TRBD2|TRBJ2-2
TGTGCCAGCAGCCCTGGGACTAGCGGGAGGTTGAACACCGGGGAGCTGTTTTTT
CASSPGTSGRLNTGELFF
>.|TRBV19|.|TRBJ2-7
TGTGCCAGTAGTATAGATCCAGGGCGCGAGCAGTACTTC
CASSIDPGREQYF
>.|TRBV10-3|TRBD1|TRBJ1-6
TGTGCCATCAGTTCCGACAGGGCAGGCTCACCCCTCCACTTT
CAISSDRAGSPLHF
>once|TRBV5-5|TRBD2|TRBJ2-2
TGTGCCAGCAGCTTGGTGCCGCTAGCGGGTGCCGCGAACACCGGGGAGCTGTTTTTT
CASSLVPLAGAANTGELFF
>once|TRBV5-1|.|TRBJ1-1
TGCGCCAGCAGCCCAAACATGGGGGGGAACGCTGAAGCTTTCTTT
CASSPNMGGNAEAFF
>.|TRBV5-8|.|TRBJ2-6
TGTGCCAGCAGCTTGAGTCGGTTCTCTGGGGCCAACGTCCTGACTTTC
CASSLSRFSGANVLTF
>.|TRBV9|.|TRBJ2-7
TGTGCCAGCAGCGTAGACGGTCTTAGGGGAGAGCAGTACTTC
CASSVDGLRGEQYF
>.|TRBV9|TRBD1|TRBJ1-6
TGTGCCAGCAGCGTAGGCCAGACAGGGACGGGTTCACCCCTCCACTTT
CASSVGQTGTGSPLHF
>.|TRBV6-2/TRBV6-3|.|TRBJ2-7
TGTGCCAGCAGTTTGAGCCGATACGAGCAGTACTTC
CASSLSRYEQYF
>.|TRBV7-8|.|TRBJ2-5
TGTGCCAGCAGCCGAGGCCGGCCCGGGTACCAAGAGACCCAGTACTTC
CASSRGRPGYQETQYF
>.|TRBV3-1/TRBV3-2|.|TRBJ2-7
TGTGCCAGCAGCCCCGGTGGGGGGAGGTCTGACGAGCAGTACTTC
CASSPGGGRSDEQYF
>.|TRBV12-3/TRBV12-4|TRBD1|TRBJ1-5
TGTGCCAGTCGGGGACAGGGCGGTCAGCCCCAGCATTTT
CASRGQGGQPQHF
>once|TRBV4-1|.|TRBJ2-7
TGCGCCAGCAGCCTTGGATCTAGCTCCTACGAGCAGTACTTC
CASSLGSSSYEQYF